Below, 18 T cell receptor beta chains from the same sample are listed, as sequenced in a study of PD-1 blockade in classical Hodgkin lymphoma. Each and every patient relapsed after autologous stem cell transplantation, and patients got differing brentuximab vedotin exposure. TCRdb keeps only in-frame clones here, not all; method: immunoSEQ multiplex PCR. The repertoire holds 95,000 to 100,000 clones, with roughly 89% as singletons. The starting material was peripheral blood mononuclear cells (PBMCs), obtained before the second cycle of nivolumab. The origin of the receptors is a human donor with classical Hodgkin lymphoma.

The table lists this clone with a count of one. V is TRBV7-2 and J is TRBJ2-3, with 7 positions matching TRBD1. Trimming removed 4 bases from V and 3 bases from J; junction bases left unmatched: 7. CDR1 and CDR2 (germline): SGHTA, FQGNSA. The length of the CDR3 is 15 residues. The CDR3 DNA follows: TGTGCCAGCAGCTACGGACAGGTGATTACAGATACGCAGTATTTT. It specifies CASSYGQVITDTQYF.

The rearrangement uses TRBV6-1 and TRBJ1-5, with D possibly being TRBD1 (6 bases). CDR1 MNHNS and CDR2 SASEGT come from the germline V gene. CDR3 length equals 18 residues. Trimming shortened V by 2 bases and J by 1 base, and 18 bases separated the two germline ends. The CDR3 region has the DNA TGTGCCAGCAGTGAAAAAAGGGGGGCAGGGTGGAGCAATCAGCCCCAGCATTTT. Its translation is CASSEKRGAGWSNQPQHF.

The chain recombines TRBV9 with TRBJ2-7; 10 bases align to TRBD2. V lost 0 bases, J lost 6 bases, and 9 bases stayed unmatched. The length of the CDR3 is 16 residues. Germline V gene data show CDR1 as SGDLS and CDR2 as YYNGEE. The CDR3 region has the DNA TGTGCCAGCAGCGTAGACGTAGCGGGGGGTGCGTTCGAGCAGTACTTC. Residues: CASSVDVAGGAFEQYF.

There are a few counts of this clone. The gene calls are TRBV5-4 and TRBJ1-2; unclear D gene. The CDR3 runs 11 residues. Trimming shortened V by 5 bases and J by 2 bases, and 4 bases separated the two germline ends. Germline-derived CDR1 and CDR2 are SGHNT and YYREEE (reference sequence). In nucleotides, the CDR3 is TGTGCCAGCAGTCACAACTATGGCTACACCTTC. Translation: CASSHNYGYTF.

The gene calls are TRBV7-9 and TRBJ1-3, with 7 bases identical to TRBD1. The CDR3 loop spans 15 amino acids. Per the germline V gene, CDR1 is SEHNR and CDR2 is FQNEAQ (reference sequence). V lost 6 bases to trimming and J lost 2 bases; unmatched junction nucleotides: 7. CDR3 amino acids: CASSNTGVPGNTIYF. The CDR3 DNA reads as TGTGCCAGCAGTAATACAGGGGTCCCTGGAAACACCATATATTTT.

The chain has TRBV30 and TRBJ1-6, with D perhaps TRBD1 (6 bases). Per germline, CDR1 GTSNPN and CDR2 SVGIG (reference sequence). V lost 1 base, J lost 10 bases, and 11 bases lay in between. This CDR3 region has 13 residues. The CDR3 region is CAWSGQAGSPLHF. In nucleotides, the CDR3 is TGTGCCTGGAGTGGACAGGCCGGGTCACCCCTCCACTTT.

The chain employs TRBV5-1 and TRBJ2-7, with 7 bases aligning to TRBD1. With V trimmed by 3 bases and J by 4 bases, 4 bases remained unmatched. Germline CDR1 and CDR2: SGHRS and YFSETQ. This CDR3 has 13 amino acids. Written as DNA, the CDR3 is TGCGCCAGCAGCTCGACAGGGTCATACGAGCAGTACTTC. Encoded protein: CASSSTGSYEQYF.

This clone was found once. V is TRBV28 and J is TRBJ1-5, with 8 bases fitting TRBD1. The V gene's germline CDR1 is MDHEN and CDR2 SYDVKM. The V segment lost 2 bases and the J segment 8 bases; nucleotides outside the gene matches: 5. The length of the CDR3 is 14 residues. In nucleotides, the CDR3 is TGTGCCAGCAGTTTAGGACAGGGAAGAGAGCCCCAGCATTTT. This encodes CASSLGQGREPQHF.

The chain joins TRBV27 to TRBJ1-2, with D perhaps TRBD1 (6 bases). With 8 bases removed from V and 9 bases from J, the gap between germline ends came to 10 bases. CDR1 and CDR2 (germline): MNHEY, SMNVEV (reference sequence). CDR3 size: 10 residues. The CDR3 reads CASSTGSYTF. The CDR3 DNA sequence: TGTGCCAGCTCCACAGGGAGCTACACCTTC.

The chain carries TRBV4-1 and TRBJ2-1; weak D call: TRBD2 (6 bases). The CDR3 has 13 amino acids. Germline lookup yields CDR1 MGHRA and CDR2 YSYEKL. The ends were cut back, 3 bases at V and 5 bases at J, with 8 bases in the middle. CDR3: CASSQGTHNEQFF. CDR3 nucleotides: TGCGCCAGCAGCCAGGGGACTCACAATGAGCAGTTCTTC.

This clone was counted between two and nine times. The chain joins TRBV7-9 to TRBJ2-5; D ambiguous. Germline V gene lookup returns CDR1 SEHNR and CDR2 FQNEAQ (reference sequence). The CDR3 has 10 amino acids. The ends were cut back, 5 bases at V and 4 bases at J, with 2 bases in the middle. The CDR3 reads CASSVETQYF. The CDR3 coding sequence is TGTGCCAGCAGCGTAGAGACCCAGTACTTC.

This sequence joins TRBV30 and TRBJ2-2; D is undetermined. Trimming removed 2 bases from V and 8 bases from J, with 9 bases in between. From germline, CDR1 is GTSNPN and CDR2 SVGIG (reference sequence). The CDR3 consists of 12 residues. CDR3 in amino acids: CAWSFESGELFF. CDR3 nucleotide sequence: TGTGCCTGGAGTTTTGAATCGGGGGAGCTGTTTTTT.

The chain couples TRBV18 to TRBJ2-5, with a possible D match to TRBD1 (6 bases). This CDR3 region has 15 residues. V dropped 4 bases and J dropped 3 bases, with 15 bases sitting between them. The germline V gene has CDR1 KGHSH and CDR2 LQKENI. CDR3 nucleotide sequence: TGTGCCAGCTCACGAATGCGGACAGAAAAAGAGACCCAGTACTTC. Translated: CASSRMRTEKETQYF.

The V and J genes are TRBV7-2 and TRBJ1-6, with D perhaps TRBD1 (6 bases). Germline V gives CDR1 SGHTA, CDR2 FQGNSA. The length of the CDR3 is 17 residues. Trimming stripped 0 bases from V and 0 bases from J, with 9 bases between. DNA for the CDR3: TGTGCCAGCAGCTTAGCACAGGGCTTCTCCTATAATTCACCCCTCCACTTT. Its translation is CASSLAQGFSYNSPLHF.

In its sample, this clone was seen once. The chain combines TRBV5-1 with TRBJ1-2; no firm D call. Per germline, CDR1 SGHRS and CDR2 YFSETQ. V was trimmed by 0 bases and J by 7 bases, leaving 7 bases between them. This CDR3 comprises 12 residues. CDR3 residues: CASSLASGGYTF. The CDR3 nucleotides are TGCGCCAGCAGCTTGGCATCGGGTGGCTACACCTTC.

J is TRBJ1-5 and V is TRBV5-1; no clear D. This CDR3 is 14 amino acids long. CDR1 and CDR2 from the germline V gene are SGHRS and YFSETQ. Trimming removed 0 bases from V and 4 bases from J, with 8 bases in between. CDR3 coding DNA: TGCGCCAGCAGCTTGGACCGGGCAAATCAGCCCCAGCATTTT. As protein: CASSLDRANQPQHF. Using reference TRBV5-1 and TRBJ1-5 for the parts outside the CDR3, the full variable domain is KAGVTQTPRYLIKTRGQQVTLSCSPISGHRSVSWYQQTPGQGLQFLFEYFSETQRNKGNFPGRFSGRQFSNSRSEMNVSTLELGDSALYLCASSLDRANQPQHFGDGTRLSIL.

This chain connects TRBV9 to TRBJ1-1, with D perhaps TRBD1 (5 bases). Per the germline V gene, CDR1 is SGDLS and CDR2 is YYNGEE. The ends were cut back, 3 bases at V and 2 bases at J, with 8 bases in the middle. The CDR3 covers 13 residues. The CDR3 loop is CASSDRTNTEAFF. For the CDR3, the DNA is TGTGCCAGCAGCGACAGGACCAACACTGAAGCTTTCTTT.

This rearrangement joins TRBV5-1 to TRBJ2-7, with 10 nucleotides matching TRBD1. Germline V gene lookup returns CDR1 SGHRS and CDR2 YFSETQ. V trimming: 4 bases; J trimming: 3 bases; junction bases outside the gene matches: 4. The CDR3 contains 14 residues. The CDR3, as DNA: TGCGCCAGCAGCAAGACAGGGGGCTACTACGAGCAGTACTTC. This gives the protein CASSKTGGYYEQYF. Combining the CDR3 with reference TRBV5-1 and TRBJ2-7 gives the whole variable domain KAGVTQTPRYLIKTRGQQVTLSCSPISGHRSVSWYQQTPGQGLQFLFEYFSETQRNKGNFPGRFSGRQFSNSRSEMNVSTLELGDSALYLCASSKTGGYYEQYFGPGTRLTVT.